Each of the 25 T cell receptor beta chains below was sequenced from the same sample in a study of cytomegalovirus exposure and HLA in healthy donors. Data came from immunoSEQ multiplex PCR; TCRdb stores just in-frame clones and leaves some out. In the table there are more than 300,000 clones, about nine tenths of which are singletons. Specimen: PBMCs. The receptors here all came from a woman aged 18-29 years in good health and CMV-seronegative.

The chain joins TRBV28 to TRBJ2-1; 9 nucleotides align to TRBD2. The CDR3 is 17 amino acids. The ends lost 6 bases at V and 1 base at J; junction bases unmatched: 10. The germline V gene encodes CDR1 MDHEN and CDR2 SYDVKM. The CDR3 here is CASSSPGLADSYNEQFF. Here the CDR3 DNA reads TGTGCCAGCAGCTCCCCGGGACTAGCAGATTCCTACAATGAGCAGTTCTTC.

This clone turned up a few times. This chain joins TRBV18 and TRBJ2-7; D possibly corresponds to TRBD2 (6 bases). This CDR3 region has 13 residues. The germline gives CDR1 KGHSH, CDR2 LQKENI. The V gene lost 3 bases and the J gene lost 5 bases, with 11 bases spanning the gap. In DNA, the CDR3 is TGTGCCAGCTCACCTAGACTAGGGGACGAGCAGTACTTC. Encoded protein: CASSPRLGDEQYF.

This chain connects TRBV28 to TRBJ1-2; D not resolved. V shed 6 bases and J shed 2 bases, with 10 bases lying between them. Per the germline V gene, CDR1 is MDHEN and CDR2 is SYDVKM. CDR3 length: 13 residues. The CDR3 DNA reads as TGTGCCAGCAGGACGACTGAAAACTATGGCTACACCTTC. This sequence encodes CASRTTENYGYTF.

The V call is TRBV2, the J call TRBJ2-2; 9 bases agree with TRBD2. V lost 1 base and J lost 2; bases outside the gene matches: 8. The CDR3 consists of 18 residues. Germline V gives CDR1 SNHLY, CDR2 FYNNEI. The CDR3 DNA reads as TGTGCCAGCAGTGAAGGGGCGGGAGGGCTAATAAACACCGGGGAGCTGTTTTTT. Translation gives CASSEGAGGLINTGELFF.

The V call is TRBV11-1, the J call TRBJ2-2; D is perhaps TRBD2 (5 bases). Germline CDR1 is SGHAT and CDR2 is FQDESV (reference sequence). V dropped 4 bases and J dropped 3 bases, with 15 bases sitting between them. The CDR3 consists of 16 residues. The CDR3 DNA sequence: TGTGCCAGCAGCTCTAGATCTAGCCGATACACCGGGGAGCTGTTTTTT. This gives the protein CASSSRSSRYTGELFF.

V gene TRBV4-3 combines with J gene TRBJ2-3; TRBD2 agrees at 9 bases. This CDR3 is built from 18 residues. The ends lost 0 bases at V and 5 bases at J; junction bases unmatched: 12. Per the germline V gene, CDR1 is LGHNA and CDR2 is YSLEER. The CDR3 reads CASSQDWWAGGPEDTQYF. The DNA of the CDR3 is TGCGCCAGCAGCCAAGATTGGTGGGCGGGAGGGCCCGAAGATACGCAGTATTTT.

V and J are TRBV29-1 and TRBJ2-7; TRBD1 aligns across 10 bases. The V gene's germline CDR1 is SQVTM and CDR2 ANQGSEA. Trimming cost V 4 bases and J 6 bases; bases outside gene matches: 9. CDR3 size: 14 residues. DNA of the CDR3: TGCAGCGTTGTGACAGGGGGCGAGTGGCGCGAGCAGTACTTC. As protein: CSVVTGGEWREQYF.

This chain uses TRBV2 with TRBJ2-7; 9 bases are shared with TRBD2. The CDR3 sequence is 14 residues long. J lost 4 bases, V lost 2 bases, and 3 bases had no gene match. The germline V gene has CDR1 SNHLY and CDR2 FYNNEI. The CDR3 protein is CASSEQAGGYEQYF. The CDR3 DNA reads TGTGCCAGCAGTGAACAAGCGGGAGGATACGAGCAGTACTTC.

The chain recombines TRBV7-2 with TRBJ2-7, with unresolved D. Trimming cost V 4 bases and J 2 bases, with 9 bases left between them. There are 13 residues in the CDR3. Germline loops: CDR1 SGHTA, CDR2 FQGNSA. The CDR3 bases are TGTGCCAGCAGCTCGTACGGTGCCTACGAGCAGTACTTC. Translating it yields CASSSYGAYEQYF. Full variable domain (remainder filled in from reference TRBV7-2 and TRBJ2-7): GAGVSQSPSNKVTEKGKDVELRCDPISGHTALYWYRQSLGQGLEFLIYFQGNSAPDKSGLPSDRFSAERTGGSVSTLTIQRTQQEDSAVYLCASSSYGAYEQYFGPGTRLTVT.

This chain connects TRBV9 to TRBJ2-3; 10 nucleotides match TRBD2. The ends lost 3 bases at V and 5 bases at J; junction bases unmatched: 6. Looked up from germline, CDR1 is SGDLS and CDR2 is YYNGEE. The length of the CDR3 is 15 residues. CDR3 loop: CASSGGTSVGDTQYF. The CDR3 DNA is TGTGCCAGCAGCGGCGGGACTAGCGTTGGAGATACGCAGTATTTT. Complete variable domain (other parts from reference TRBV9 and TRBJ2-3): DSGVTQTPKHLITATGQRVTLRCSPRSGDLSVYWYQQSLDQGLQFLIQYYNGEERAKGNILERFSAQQFPDLHSELNLSSLELGDSALYFCASSGGTSVGDTQYFGPGTRLTVL.

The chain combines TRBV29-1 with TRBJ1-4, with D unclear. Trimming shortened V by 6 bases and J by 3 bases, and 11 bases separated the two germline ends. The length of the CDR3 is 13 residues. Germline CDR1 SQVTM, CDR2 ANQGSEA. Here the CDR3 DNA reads TGCAGCGTCGGAACAGACCCTAATGAAAAACTGTTTTTT. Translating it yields CSVGTDPNEKLFF.

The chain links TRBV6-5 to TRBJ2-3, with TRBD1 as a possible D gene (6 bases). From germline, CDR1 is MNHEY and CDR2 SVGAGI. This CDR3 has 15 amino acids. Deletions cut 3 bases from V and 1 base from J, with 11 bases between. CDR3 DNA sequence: TGTGCCAGCAGTTATAGGGGGTGGCGCACAGATACGCAGTATTTT. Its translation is CASSYRGWRTDTQYF.

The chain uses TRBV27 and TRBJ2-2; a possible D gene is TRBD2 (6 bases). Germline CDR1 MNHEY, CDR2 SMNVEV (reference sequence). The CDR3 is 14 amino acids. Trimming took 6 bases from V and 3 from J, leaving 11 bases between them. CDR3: CASRGDFYTGELFF. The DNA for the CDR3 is TGTGCCAGCAGGGGGGACTTCTACACCGGGGAGCTGTTTTTT.

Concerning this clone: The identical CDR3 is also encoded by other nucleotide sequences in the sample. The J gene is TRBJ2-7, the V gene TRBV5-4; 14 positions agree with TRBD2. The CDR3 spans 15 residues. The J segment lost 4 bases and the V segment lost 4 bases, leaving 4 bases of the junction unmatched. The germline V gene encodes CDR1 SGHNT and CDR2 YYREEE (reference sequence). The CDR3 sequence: CASSAGTSGSYEQYF. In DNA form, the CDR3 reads TGTGCCAGCAGCGCCGGGACTAGCGGGAGTTACGAGCAGTACTTC. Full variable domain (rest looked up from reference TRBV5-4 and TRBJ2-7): ETGVTQSPTHLIKTRGQQVTLRCSSQSGHNTVSWYQQALGQGPQFIFQYYREEENGRGNFPPRFSGLQFPNYSSELNVNALELDDSALYLCASSAGTSGSYEQYFGPGTRLTVT.

CDR3 sequence: CASRSGLAGGEQYF. As DNA, the CDR3 is TGTGCCAGCAGATCCGGACTAGCGGGAGGTGAGCAGTACTTC. The V call is TRBV7-2, the J call TRBJ2-7; 14 nucleotides line up with TRBD2. V lost 6 bases to trimming and J lost 7 bases; unmatched junction nucleotides: 5. The germline V gene encodes CDR1 SGHTA and CDR2 FQGNSA. The CDR3 covers 14 residues.

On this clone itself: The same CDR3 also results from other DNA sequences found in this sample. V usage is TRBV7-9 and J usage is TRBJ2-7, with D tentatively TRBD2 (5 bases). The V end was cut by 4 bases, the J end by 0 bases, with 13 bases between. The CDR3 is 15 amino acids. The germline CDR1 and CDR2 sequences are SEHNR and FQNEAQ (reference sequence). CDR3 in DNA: TGTGCCAGCAGCTCGCCCAGCGGAAGCTCCTACGAGCAGTACTTC. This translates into CASSSPSGSSYEQYF. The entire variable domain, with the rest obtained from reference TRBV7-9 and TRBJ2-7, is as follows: DTGVSQNPRHKITKRGQNVTFRCDPISEHNRLYWYRQTLGQGPEFLTYFQNEAQLEKSRLLSDRFSAERPKGSFSTLEIQRTEQGDSAMYLCASSSPSGSSYEQYFGPGTRLTVT.

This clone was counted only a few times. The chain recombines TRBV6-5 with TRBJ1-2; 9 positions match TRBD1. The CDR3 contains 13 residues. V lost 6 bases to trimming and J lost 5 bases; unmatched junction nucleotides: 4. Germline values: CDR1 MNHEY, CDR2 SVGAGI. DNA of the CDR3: TGTGCCAGCAGACCAGGGACAGGGTATGGCTACACCTTC. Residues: CASRPGTGYGYTF.

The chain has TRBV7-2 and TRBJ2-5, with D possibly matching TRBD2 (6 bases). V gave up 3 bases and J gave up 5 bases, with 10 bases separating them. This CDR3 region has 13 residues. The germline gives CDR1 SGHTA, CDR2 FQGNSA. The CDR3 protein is CASSFGGSETQYF. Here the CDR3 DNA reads TGTGCCAGCAGCTTCGGGGGATCGGAGACCCAGTACTTC.

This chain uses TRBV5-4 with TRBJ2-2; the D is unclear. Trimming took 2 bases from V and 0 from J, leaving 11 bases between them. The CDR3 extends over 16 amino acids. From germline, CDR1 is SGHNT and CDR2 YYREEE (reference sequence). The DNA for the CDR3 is TGTGCCAGCAGCTTACCCGGGTTTGCGAACACCGGGGAGCTGTTTTTT. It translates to CASSLPGFANTGELFF.

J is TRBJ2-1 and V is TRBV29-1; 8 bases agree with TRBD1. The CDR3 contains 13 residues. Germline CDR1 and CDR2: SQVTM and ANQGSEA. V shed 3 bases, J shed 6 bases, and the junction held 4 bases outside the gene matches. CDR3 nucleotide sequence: TGCAGCGTTGAGCAAGGGACAGGCAATGAGCAGTTCTTC. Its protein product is CSVEQGTGNEQFF.

This CDR3 reads CSVGGRLTGELFF. In DNA form, the CDR3 reads TGCAGCGTTGGAGGGAGATTAACCGGGGAGCTGTTTTTT. The chain couples TRBV29-1 to TRBJ2-2, with D tentatively TRBD2 (5 bases). The CDR3 is made up of 13 amino acids. V was cut by 4 bases and J by 5 bases, with 11 bases left in between. Per the germline V gene, CDR1 is SQVTM and CDR2 is ANQGSEA.

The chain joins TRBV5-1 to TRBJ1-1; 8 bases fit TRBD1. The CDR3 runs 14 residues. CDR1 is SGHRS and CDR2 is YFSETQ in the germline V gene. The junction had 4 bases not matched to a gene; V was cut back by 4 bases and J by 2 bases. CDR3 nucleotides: TGCGCCAGCAGCGCCGGGACAGGCAACACTGAAGCTTTCTTT. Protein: CASSAGTGNTEAFF.

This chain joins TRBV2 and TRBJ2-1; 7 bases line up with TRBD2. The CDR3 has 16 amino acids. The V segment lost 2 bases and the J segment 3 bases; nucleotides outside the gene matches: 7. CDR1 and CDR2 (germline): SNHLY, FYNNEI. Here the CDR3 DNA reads TGTGCCAGCAGTGAAAAGGGGCTAGCGGACTACAATGAGCAGTTCTTC. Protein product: CASSEKGLADYNEQFF.

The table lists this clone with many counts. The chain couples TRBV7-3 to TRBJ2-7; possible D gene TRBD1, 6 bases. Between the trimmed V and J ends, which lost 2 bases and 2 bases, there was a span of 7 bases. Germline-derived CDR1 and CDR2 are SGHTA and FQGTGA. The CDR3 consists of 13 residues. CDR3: CASSLGGPYEQYF. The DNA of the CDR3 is TGTGCCAGCAGCTTAGGGGGCCCCTACGAGCAGTACTTC.

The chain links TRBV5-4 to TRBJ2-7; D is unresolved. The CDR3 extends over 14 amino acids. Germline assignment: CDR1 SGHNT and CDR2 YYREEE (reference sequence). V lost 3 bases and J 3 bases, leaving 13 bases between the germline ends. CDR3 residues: CASSSTYPNYEQYF. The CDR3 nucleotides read TGTGCCAGCAGCTCTACTTATCCCAACTACGAGCAGTACTTC.